By frequency in the sample, the clone carrying this T cell receptor beta chain is medium-sized. As yet, its antigen is unknown. The entry originates in a study of prognosis after radiotherapy for stage I lung cancer. Points from the study as a whole: Samples before stereotactic body radiation therapy had more unique TCR clones (median roughly 10,000 versus 7,000). Patients without metastases reportedly showed TRBV and TRBJ gene usage unlike that of patients with metastases.

The length of the CDR3 is 16 residues. Trimming removed 5 bases at V and 2 bases at J, with 19 bases between. CDR3 of TCR beta was amplified from genomic DNA via a two-round multiplex PCR. Primers specific to each TRBV and TRBJ gene were used in first-round PCR. TCRdb re-called the multiplex PCR reads through MiXCR, storing one row per CDR3 protein. This table has some 15,000 distinct CDR3 sequences, 50% to 65% appearing once. The TCR originated in a donor aged 50 or older with non-small cell lung cancer. The chain carries TRBV12-3 or TRBV12-4 and TRBJ2-7; the D is unclear. Sample: PBMCs, taken before or after stereotactic body radiation therapy (not recorded which). Written as DNA, the CDR3 is TGTGCCAGCAGTAATAAGGCGAAGCAGTTAGCCTACGAGCAGTACTTC. Its protein is CASSNKAKQLAYEQYF.